This T cell receptor (beta chain) appears in the sequencing data of a study of response to subunit inactivated influenza vaccine. Trimming removed 6 bases from V and 3 bases from J; junction bases left unmatched: 13. CDR3 length equals 16 residues. A single record per CDR3 protein comes from TCRdb applying MiXCR to the RT-PCR reads. In the table there are roughly 550,000 distinct CDR3 sequences, approximately 24% of which are singletons. These data were likewise used in another study, on T cells expressing NK-cell markers. That report notes: TCR beta libraries carry UMIs added by 5'RACE template switching. Among eight sequenced donors, seven carried HCMV seropositivity while one was seronegative. About 1.0-8% of CD8+ T cells in about 6 donors belonged to dominant NKG2C+ clonotypes.

This material consisted of CD4+ T cells sorted from PBMCs, taken approximately 13 days after vaccination. The receptor comes from a man aged 50-59 years who received an inactivated influenza vaccine. The J gene is TRBJ2-7, the V gene TRBV12-3 or TRBV12-4; TRBD1 agrees at 8 bases. CDR3 nucleotide sequence: TGTGCCAGCAGACCCACGTCCAGGGGGCGCCTCTACGAGCAGTACTTC. Protein: CASRPTSRGRLYEQYF.